The present T cell receptor beta chain was sequenced within a study of Graves' ophthalmopathy and Graves' hyperthyroidism. The CDR3 runs to 15 residues. The trim removed 4 bases at V and 5 bases at J, leaving 11 bases unmatched. From RNA, the CDR3 regions of TCR beta chains were amplified and sequenced. Amplification began with first-round RT-PCR using HTBI primers, then second-round multiplex PCR was performed. TCRdb independently ran MiXCR on the multiplex PCR reads; one entry per CDR3 protein. The sample has some 1.1 million distinct CDR3 sequences, roughly 35% seen once. The source is an adult man with Graves' hyperthyroidism. The chain links TRBV12-3 or TRBV12-4 to TRBJ2-7, with 7 bases lining up with TRBD2. Sequenced material: peripheral blood or thyroid tissue (not recorded which). DNA of the CDR3: TGTGCCAGCAGTTCTTGGACTAGTCCCTTCGACGAGCAGTACTTC. Protein: CASSSWTSPFDEQYF.